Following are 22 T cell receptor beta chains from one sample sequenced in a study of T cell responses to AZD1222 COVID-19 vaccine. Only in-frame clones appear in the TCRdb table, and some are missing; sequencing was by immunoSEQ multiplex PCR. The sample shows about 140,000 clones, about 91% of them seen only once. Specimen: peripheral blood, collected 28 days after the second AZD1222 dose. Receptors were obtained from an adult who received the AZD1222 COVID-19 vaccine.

In nucleotides, the CDR3 is TGTGCCAGCAGAAGTAGCGGGCGATCCTACGAGCAGTACTTC. This translates into CASRSSGRSYEQYF. The chain employs TRBV6-5 and TRBJ2-7; 7 positions agree with TRBD2. CDR3 size: 14 residues. With V trimmed by 6 bases and J by 1 base, 6 bases remained unmatched. CDR1 and CDR2 from the germline V gene are MNHEY and SVGAGI.

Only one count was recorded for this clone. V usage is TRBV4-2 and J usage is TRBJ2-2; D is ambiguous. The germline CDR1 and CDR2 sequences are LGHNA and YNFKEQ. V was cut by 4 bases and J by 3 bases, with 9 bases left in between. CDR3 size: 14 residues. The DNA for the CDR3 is TGTGCCAGCAGCCCCCCGGATGACACCGGGGAGCTGTTTTTT. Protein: CASSPPDDTGELFF.

DNA of the CDR3: TGTGCCAGCAGCCCTCGGGGGGGCGGGGTTTACAATGAGCAGTTCTTC. This encodes CASSPRGGGVYNEQFF. The chain combines TRBV9 with TRBJ2-1, with 8 bases aligning to TRBD2. V was pared by 4 bases and J by 4 bases, with 10 bases of the junction left unmatched. This CDR3 has 16 residues. Germline V gene sequence: CDR1 SGDLS, CDR2 YYNGEE.

In nucleotides, the CDR3 is TGTGCCAGCAGCCCGCTTCAGGGACAGGGGGCGAACACCGGGGAGCTGTTTTTT. This sequence encodes CASSPLQGQGANTGELFF. The V gene is TRBV7-6, the J gene TRBJ2-2; 11 bases agree with TRBD1. V dropped 5 bases and J dropped 0; count of bases not matched to a gene: 8. Germline V CDR1 and CDR2: SGHVS, FNYEAQ. This CDR3 is 18 amino acids long.

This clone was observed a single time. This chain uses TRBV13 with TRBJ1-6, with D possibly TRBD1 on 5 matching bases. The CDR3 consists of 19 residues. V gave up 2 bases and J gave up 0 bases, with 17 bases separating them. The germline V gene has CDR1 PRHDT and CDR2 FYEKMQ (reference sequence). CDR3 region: CASSLKQVLSSSYNSPLHF. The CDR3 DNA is TGTGCCAGCAGCTTAAAACAGGTCTTATCGAGCTCCTATAATTCACCCCTCCACTTT.

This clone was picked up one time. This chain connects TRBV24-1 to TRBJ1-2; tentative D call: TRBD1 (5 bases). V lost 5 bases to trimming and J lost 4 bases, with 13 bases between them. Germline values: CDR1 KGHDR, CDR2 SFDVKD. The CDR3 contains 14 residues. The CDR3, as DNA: TGTGCCACCAGTGCCCGGGAGGGGACCTATGGCTACACCTTC. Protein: CATSAREGTYGYTF.

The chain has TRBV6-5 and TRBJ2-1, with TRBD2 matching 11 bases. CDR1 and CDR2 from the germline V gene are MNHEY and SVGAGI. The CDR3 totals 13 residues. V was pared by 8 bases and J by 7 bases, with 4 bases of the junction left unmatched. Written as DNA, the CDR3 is TGTGCCAGCGAGGCTAGCGGGAGGAATGAGCAGTTCTTC. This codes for CASEASGRNEQFF.

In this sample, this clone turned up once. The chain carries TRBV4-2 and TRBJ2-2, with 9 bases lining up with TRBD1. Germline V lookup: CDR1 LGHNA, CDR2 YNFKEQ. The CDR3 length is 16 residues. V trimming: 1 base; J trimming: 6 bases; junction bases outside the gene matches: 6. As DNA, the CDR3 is TGTGCCAGCAGCCAAGGAGAGGGACAGGGCGCCGGGGAGCTGTTTTTT. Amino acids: CASSQGEGQGAGELFF.

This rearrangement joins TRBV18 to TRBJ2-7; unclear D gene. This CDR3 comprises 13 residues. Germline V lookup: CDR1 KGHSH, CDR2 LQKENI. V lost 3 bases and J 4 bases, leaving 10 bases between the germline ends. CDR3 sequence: CASSPSAVYEQYF. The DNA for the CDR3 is TGTGCCAGCTCACCGTCTGCCGTATACGAGCAGTACTTC.

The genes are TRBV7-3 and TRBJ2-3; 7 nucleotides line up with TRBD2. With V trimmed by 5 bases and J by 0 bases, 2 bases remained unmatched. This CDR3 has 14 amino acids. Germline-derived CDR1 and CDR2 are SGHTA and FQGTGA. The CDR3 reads CASSLSGSTDTQYF. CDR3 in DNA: TGTGCCAGCAGCCTTAGCGGGAGCACAGATACGCAGTATTTT.

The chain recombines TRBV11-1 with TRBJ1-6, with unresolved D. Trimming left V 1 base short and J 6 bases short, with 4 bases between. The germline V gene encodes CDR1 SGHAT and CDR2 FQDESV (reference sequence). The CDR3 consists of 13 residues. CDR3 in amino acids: CASSLELNSPLHF. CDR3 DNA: TGTGCCAGCAGCTTAGAACTTAATTCACCCCTCCACTTT.

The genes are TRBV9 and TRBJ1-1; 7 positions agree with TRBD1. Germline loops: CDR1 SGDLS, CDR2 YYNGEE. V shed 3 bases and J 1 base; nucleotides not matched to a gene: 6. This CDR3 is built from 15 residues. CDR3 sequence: CASSGSGQRNTEAFF. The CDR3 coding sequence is TGTGCCAGCAGCGGCTCGGGACAGCGGAACACTGAAGCTTTCTTT. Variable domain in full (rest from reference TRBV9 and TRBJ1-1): DSGVTQTPKHLITATGQRVTLRCSPRSGDLSVYWYQQSLDQGLQFLIQYYNGEERAKGNILERFSAQQFPDLHSELNLSSLELGDSALYFCASSGSGQRNTEAFFGQGTRLTVV.

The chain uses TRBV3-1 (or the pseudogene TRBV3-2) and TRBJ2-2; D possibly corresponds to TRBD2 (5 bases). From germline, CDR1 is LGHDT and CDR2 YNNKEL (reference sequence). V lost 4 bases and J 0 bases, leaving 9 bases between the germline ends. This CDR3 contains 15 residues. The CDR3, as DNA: TGTGCCAGCAGCCCATTCGGGACGAACACCGGGGAGCTGTTTTTT. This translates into CASSPFGTNTGELFF.

This CDR3 reads CASGPFQGGYEQYF. Written as DNA, the CDR3 is TGCGCCAGCGGCCCATTCCAGGGGGGCTACGAGCAGTACTTC. The genes are TRBV5-1 and TRBJ2-7; possibly TRBD1 for D (7 bases). The CDR3 is 14 amino acids. The V gene's germline CDR1 is SGHRS and CDR2 YFSETQ. V gave up 7 bases and J gave up 3 bases, with 17 bases separating them.

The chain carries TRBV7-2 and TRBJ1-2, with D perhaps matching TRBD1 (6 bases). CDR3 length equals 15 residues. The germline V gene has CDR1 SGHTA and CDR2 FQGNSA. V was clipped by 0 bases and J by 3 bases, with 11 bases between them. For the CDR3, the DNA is TGTGCCAGCAGCTTAGCGGGCCGGACAGACTATGGCTACACCTTC. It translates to CASSLAGRTDYGYTF.

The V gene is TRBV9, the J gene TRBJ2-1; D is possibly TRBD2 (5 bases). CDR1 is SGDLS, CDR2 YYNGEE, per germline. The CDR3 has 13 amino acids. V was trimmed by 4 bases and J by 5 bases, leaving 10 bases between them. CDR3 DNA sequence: TGTGCCAGCAGCACCGCCGGGGACAATGAGCAGTTCTTC. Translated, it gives CASSTAGDNEQFF.

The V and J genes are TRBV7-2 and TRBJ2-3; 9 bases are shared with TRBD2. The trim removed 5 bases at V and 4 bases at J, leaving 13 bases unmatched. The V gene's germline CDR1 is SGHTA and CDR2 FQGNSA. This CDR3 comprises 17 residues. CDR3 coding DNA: TGTGCCAGCAGCCCCCAATCTATTAGCGGGAGTGCAGATACGCAGTATTTT. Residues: CASSPQSISGSADTQYF.

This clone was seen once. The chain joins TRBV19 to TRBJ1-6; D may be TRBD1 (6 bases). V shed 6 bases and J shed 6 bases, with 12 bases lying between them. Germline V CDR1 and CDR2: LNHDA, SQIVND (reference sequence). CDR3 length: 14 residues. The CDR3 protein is CASSPGQFNSPLHF. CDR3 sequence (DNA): TGTGCCAGTAGCCCAGGACAGTTTAATTCACCCCTCCACTTT.

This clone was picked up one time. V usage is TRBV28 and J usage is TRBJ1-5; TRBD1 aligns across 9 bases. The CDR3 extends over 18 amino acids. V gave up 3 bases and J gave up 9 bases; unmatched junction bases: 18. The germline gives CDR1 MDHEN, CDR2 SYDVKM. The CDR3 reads CASSLSTAGTGYRRPQHF. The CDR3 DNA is TGTGCCAGCAGTTTGTCGACCGCCGGGACAGGGTATAGGCGGCCCCAGCATTTT.

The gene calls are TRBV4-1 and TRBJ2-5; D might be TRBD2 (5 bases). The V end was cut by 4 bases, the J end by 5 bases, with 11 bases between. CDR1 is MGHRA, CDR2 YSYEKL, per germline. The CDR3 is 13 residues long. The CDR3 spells CASSLAMSETQYF. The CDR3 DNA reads TGCGCCAGCAGCCTAGCGATGTCGGAGACCCAGTACTTC.

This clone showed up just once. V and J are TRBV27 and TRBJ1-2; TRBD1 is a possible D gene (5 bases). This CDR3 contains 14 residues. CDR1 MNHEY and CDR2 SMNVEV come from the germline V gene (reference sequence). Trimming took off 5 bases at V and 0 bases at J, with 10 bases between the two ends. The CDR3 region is CASSKQVANYGYTF. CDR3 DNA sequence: TGTGCCAGCAGTAAACAGGTAGCTAACTATGGCTACACCTTC.

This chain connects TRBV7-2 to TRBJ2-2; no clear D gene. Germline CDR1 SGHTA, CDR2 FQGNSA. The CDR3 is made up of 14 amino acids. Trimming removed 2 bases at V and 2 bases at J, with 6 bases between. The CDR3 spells CASSLSGNTGELFF. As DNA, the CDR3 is TGTGCCAGCAGCTTATCCGGAAACACCGGGGAGCTGTTTTTT.